This T cell receptor beta chain was observed in a study of T cells in Graves' hyperthyroidism and ophthalmopathy. Lactation, pregnancy, other autoimmune disease or uncontrolled infection led to exclusion of patients. Every diagnosis used clinical symptoms, serum thyroxine and TRAb, thyroid ultrasound and orbital computed tomography. Concerning this clonotype itself: Its target is not known. One end of the junction does not line up with germline, which may come from a read error.

TCR beta CDR3 sequences were amplified from RNA transcripts. RT-PCR in the first round (using the HTBI primer set) targeted the TCR CDR3. Each CDR3 protein gets one entry after TCRdb re-called the multiplex PCR reads with MiXCR. This table has around 350,000 distinct CDR3 sequences, about a fifth appearing once. This CDR3 spans 8 amino acids. Per the germline V gene, CDR1 is MRHNA and CDR2 is SNTAGT. Study-wide points: Among thyroid clonotypes expanded above 0.001, most also appeared in blood.

This TCR was sampled from a woman between 18 and 29 years old with Graves' hyperthyroidism. The V gene is TRBV6-4, the J gene TRBJ1-1; TRBD1 matches at 7 bases. Sequenced material: blood. CDR3 residues: CARLSGGF. CDR3 DNA sequence: TGTGCCCGCCTATCAGGGGGATTT.